These 9 T cell receptor beta chains share one sample of origin, sequenced in a study of blood T cells in healthy people across ages. Primed by a sample-barcoded 5' primer and a J-beta primer mix, a second PCR proceeded for roughly 6 to 12 cycles. From the 5' RACE reads, TCRdb called clonotypes with MiXCR, one entry per CDR3 protein. The data hold about a million distinct CDR3 sequences, with roughly 47% observed a single time. Sequences were obtained from blood. These receptors originate from a woman aged 55-70 years in good health.

V and J are TRBV12-3 or TRBV12-4 and TRBJ2-1; TRBD2 matches 12 bases. This CDR3 spans 15 amino acids. V lost 6 bases to trimming and J lost 7 bases; unmatched junction nucleotides: 7. CDR3 protein: CASRPLAGGGNEQFF. The CDR3 nucleotides read TGTGCCAGCAGGCCCCTAGCGGGAGGGGGGAATGAGCAGTTCTTC.

About this clonotype: The junction departs from the called germline gene at one end, perhaps through a read error. The chain has TRBV28 and TRBJ2-3; 13 bases are a match to TRBD2. Germline V gives CDR1 MDHEN, CDR2 SYDVKM. This CDR3 comprises 18 residues. CDR3 DNA sequence: TGTGCCAGCAGTTTGCCAGGGACTAGCGGGATAAGCACAGATACGCGGTATTTT. This translates into CASSLPGTSGISTDTRYF.

J is TRBJ1-1 and V is TRBV27; D might be TRBD1 (5 bases). Per the germline V gene, CDR1 is MNHEY and CDR2 is SMNVEV (reference sequence). Trimming stripped 2 bases from V and 1 base from J, with 8 bases between. The CDR3 runs 14 residues. In DNA form, the CDR3 reads TGTGCCAGCAGTTTAAGACAGTGGAACACTGAAGCTTTCTTT. Its protein is CASSLRQWNTEAFF.

V gene TRBV7-8 combines with J gene TRBJ2-3, with D perhaps matching TRBD2 (6 bases). Germline values: CDR1 SGHVS, CDR2 FQNEAQ. Trimming took off 5 bases at V and 5 bases at J, with 20 bases between the two ends. This CDR3 region has 16 residues. CDR3 sequence: CASSHGSRPGVDTQYF. CDR3 DNA: TGTGCCAGCAGCCATGGGTCTCGACCGGGGGTAGATACGCAGTATTTT.

The V and J genes are TRBV4-1 and TRBJ2-5; D perhaps matches TRBD1 (5 bases). CDR1 and CDR2 from the germline V gene are MGHRA and YSYEKL. The CDR3 totals 15 residues. V lost 4 bases and J lost 6, with 18 bases in between. This CDR3 reads CASSPLGAGSQTQYF. The CDR3 DNA sequence: TGCGCCAGCAGCCCTCTAGGGGCAGGCTCCCAGACCCAGTACTTC.

The genes are TRBV6-2 or TRBV6-3 and TRBJ2-7; 7 nucleotides agree with TRBD1. Per the germline V gene, CDR1 is MNHEY and CDR2 is SVGEGT. Trimming at V came to 5 bases and at J to 3 bases, leaving 4 bases not matched to a gene. The CDR3 is 13 residues long. CDR3 sequence (DNA): TGTGCCAGCAGTAAGGGACAGCGCTACGAGCAGTACTTC. This gives the protein CASSKGQRYEQYF.

This clonotype was counted only a few times. This chain uses TRBV30 with TRBJ1-6; unclear D gene. Trimming shortened V by 2 bases and J by 7 bases, and 6 bases separated the two germline ends. The CDR3 sequence is 12 residues long. Per germline, CDR1 GTSNPN and CDR2 SVGIG (reference sequence). Here the CDR3 reads CAWSYGNSPLHF. The CDR3 DNA follows: TGTGCCTGGAGTTATGGGAATTCACCCCTCCACTTT.

The gene calls are TRBV28 and TRBJ1-6; the match to TRBD1 covers 9 bases. Germline V gene lookup returns CDR1 MDHEN and CDR2 SYDVKM. The V segment lost 4 bases and the J segment 9 bases; nucleotides outside the gene matches: 7. The CDR3 consists of 15 residues. CDR3 DNA sequence: TGTGCCAGCAGTTCGCCGGGACAGGGTGGTTCACCCCTCCACTTT. This codes for CASSSPGQGGSPLHF.

J is TRBJ2-3 and V is TRBV27; D gene ambiguous. V lost 4 bases and J lost 5, with 7 bases in between. There are 12 residues in the CDR3. Per germline, CDR1 MNHEY and CDR2 SMNVEV (reference sequence). The CDR3 sequence is CASSSHVDTQYF. CDR3 DNA sequence: TGTGCCAGCAGTTCGCATGTAGATACGCAGTATTTT.